Here is one T cell receptor beta chain with its context. The table came from immunoSEQ multiplex PCR; TCRdb's copy has only in-frame clones and leaves some out. The profile covers about 20,000 clones, with more than 70% appearing a single time and 36% taken by the ten largest. The treatment: randomized to nivolumab then ipilimumab (arm A) or the reverse (arm B). DNA-damaging chemotherapy had not been given to any patient beforehand. Sorted cells were live CD3+CD8+, lacking CD19 and CD56, from PBMCs. These data belong to a study of sequential checkpoint blockade in melanoma. Study-level information: Randomization was 1:1 between first-line nivolumab→ipilimumab and ipilimumab→nivolumab. After both sequences, patients received maintenance nivolumab.

The CDR3 spans 13 residues. Germline CDR1 reads MDHEN; CDR2 reads SYDVKM. Trimming cost V 8 bases and J 3 bases, with 14 bases left between them. The chain is built from TRBV28 and TRBJ2-7, with D possibly TRBD1 on 6 matching bases. The sequence was obtained from a human donor with melanoma. The sequencing here drew on CD8+ T cells sorted from blood (inferred from file names), taken from a patient given nivolumab and ipilimumab in sequence. CDR3 coding DNA: TGTGCCAGCGGGCAGGGGACGAACTACGAGCAGTACTTC. Its protein product is CASGQGTNYEQYF.